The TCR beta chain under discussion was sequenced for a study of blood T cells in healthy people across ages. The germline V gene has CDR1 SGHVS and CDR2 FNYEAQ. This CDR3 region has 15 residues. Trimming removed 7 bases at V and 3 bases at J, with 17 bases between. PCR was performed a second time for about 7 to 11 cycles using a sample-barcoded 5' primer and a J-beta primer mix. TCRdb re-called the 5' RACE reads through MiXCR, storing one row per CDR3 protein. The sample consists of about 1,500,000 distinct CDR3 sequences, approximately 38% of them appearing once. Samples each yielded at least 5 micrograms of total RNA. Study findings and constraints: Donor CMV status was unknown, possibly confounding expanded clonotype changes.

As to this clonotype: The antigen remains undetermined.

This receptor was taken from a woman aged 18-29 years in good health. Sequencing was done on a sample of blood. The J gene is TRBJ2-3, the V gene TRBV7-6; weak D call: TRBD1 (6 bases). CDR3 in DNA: TGTGCCAGCACCCCAGGTAGGGGGATGACAGATACGCAGTATTTT. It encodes CASTPGRGMTDTQYF. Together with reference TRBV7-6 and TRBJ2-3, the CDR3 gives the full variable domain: GAGVSQSPRYKVTKRGQDVALRCDPISGHVSLYWYRQALGQGPEFLTYFNYEAQQDKSGLPNDRFSAERPEGSISTLTIQRTEQRDSAMYRCASTPGRGMTDTQYFGPGTRLTVL.